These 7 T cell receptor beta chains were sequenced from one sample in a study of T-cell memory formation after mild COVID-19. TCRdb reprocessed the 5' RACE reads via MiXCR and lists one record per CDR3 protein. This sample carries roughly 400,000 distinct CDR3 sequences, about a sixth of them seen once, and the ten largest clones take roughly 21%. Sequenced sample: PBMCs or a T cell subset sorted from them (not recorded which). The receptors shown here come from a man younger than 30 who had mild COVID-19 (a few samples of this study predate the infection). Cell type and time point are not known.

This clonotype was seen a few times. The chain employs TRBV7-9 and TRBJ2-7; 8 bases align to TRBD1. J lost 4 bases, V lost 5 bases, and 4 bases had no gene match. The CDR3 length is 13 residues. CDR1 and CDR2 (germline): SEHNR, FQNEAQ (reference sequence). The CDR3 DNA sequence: TGTGCCAGCAGCCGGGGACAGGTTTACGAGCAGTACGTC. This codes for CASSRGQVYEQYV.

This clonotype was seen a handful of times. The CDR3 here is CASSLNGQGAFEAFF. CDR3 coding DNA: TGTGCCAGCAGTTTGAACGGACAGGGGGCGTTTGAAGCTTTCTTT. J is TRBJ1-1 and V is TRBV27; 11 nucleotides agree with TRBD1. Germline CDR1 and CDR2: MNHEY and SMNVEV (reference sequence). The V gene end was trimmed by 3 bases and the J gene end by 7 bases; junction bases not matched to a gene: 7. The CDR3 is made up of 15 amino acids.

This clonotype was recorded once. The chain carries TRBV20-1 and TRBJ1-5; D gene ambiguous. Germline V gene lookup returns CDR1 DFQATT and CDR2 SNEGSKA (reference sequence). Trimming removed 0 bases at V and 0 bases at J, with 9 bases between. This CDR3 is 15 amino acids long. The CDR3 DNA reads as TGCAGTGCTAGAGACCCCGGGGTTAGCAATCAGCCCCAGCATTTT. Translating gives CSARDPGVSNQPQHF.

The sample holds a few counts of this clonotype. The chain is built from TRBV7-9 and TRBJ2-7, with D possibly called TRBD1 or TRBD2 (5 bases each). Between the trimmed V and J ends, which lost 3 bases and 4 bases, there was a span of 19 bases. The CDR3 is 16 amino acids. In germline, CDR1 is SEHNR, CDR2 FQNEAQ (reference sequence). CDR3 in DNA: TGTGCCAGCAGCTTTGGCGGGCGAGGGGCATCGTACGAGCAGTACTTC. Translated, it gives CASSFGGRGASYEQYF. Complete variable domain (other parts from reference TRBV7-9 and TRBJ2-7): DTGVSQNPRHKITKRGQNVTFRCDPISEHNRLYWYRQTLGQGPEFLTYFQNEAQLEKSRLLSDRFSAERPKGSFSTLEIQRTEQGDSAMYLCASSFGGRGASYEQYFGPGTRLTVT.

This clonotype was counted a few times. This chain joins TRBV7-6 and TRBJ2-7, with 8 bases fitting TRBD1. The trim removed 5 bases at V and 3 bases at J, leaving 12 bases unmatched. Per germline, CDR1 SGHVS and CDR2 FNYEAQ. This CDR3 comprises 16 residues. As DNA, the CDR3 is TGTGCCAGCAGCCCCCCCGGGGACAGGCGATACTACGAGCAGTACTTC. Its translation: CASSPPGDRRYYEQYF.

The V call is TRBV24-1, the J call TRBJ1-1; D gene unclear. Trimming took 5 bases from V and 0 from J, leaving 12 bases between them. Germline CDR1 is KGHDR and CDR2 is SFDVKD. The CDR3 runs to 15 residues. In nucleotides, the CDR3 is TGTGCCACCAGTGGATCGGGAGGCGTGAACACTGAAGCTTTCTTT. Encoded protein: CATSGSGGVNTEAFF.

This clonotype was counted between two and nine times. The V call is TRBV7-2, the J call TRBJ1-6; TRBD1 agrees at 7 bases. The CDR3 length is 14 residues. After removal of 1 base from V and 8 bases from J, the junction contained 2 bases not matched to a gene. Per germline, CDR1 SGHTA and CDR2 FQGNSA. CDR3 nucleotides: TGTGCCAGCAGCTTAGAGGGGGCAGATTCACCCCTCCACTTT. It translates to CASSLEGADSPLHF.